The 13 T cell receptor beta chains in this list originate from one sample, sequenced in a study of T cells in Graves' hyperthyroidism and ophthalmopathy. What was amplified from RNA transcripts were TCR beta CDR3 regions. A first-round RT-PCR of the TCR CDR3 used the HTBI primer set. From the multiplex PCR reads, TCRdb called clonotypes with MiXCR, one entry per CDR3 protein. Seen here are about 210,000 distinct CDR3 sequences, roughly 17% observed once, and the top ten hold 50%. What was sequenced was blood. These receptors all come from a man aged 45-65 years with Graves' hyperthyroidism.

This clonotype was seen many times. The chain combines TRBV30 with TRBJ2-2; D is possibly TRBD2 (6 bases). Germline assignment: CDR1 GTSNPN and CDR2 SVGIG (reference sequence). Trimming removed 0 bases at V and 0 bases at J, with 23 bases between. The CDR3 is 20 amino acids. CDR3 nucleotide sequence: TGTGCCTGGAGTGTACGAGGCTATTTCGGGGGAAAAGCGAACACCGGGGAGCTGTTTTTT. Its protein product is CAWSVRGYFGGKANTGELFF.

This clonotype was found a few times. The V call is TRBV5-1, the J call TRBJ2-3; 9 positions agree with TRBD2. The length of the CDR3 is 15 residues. Germline CDR1 SGHRS, CDR2 YFSETQ. With 6 bases clipped from V and 3 bases from J, the junction kept 8 bases outside the gene matches. The CDR3 loop is CASTVGSGRTDTQYF. The CDR3 DNA reads TGCGCCAGCACCGTGGGTAGCGGGAGAACAGATACGCAGTATTTT.

The sample holds many counts of this clonotype. This sequence joins TRBV5-1 and TRBJ1-1; no clear D gene. Germline lookup yields CDR1 SGHRS and CDR2 YFSETQ. The CDR3 consists of 13 residues. Trimming removed 4 bases from V and 5 bases from J, with 12 bases in between. The DNA of the CDR3 is TGCGCCAGCAGCGTCTGGACTGATACTGAAGCTTTCTTT. Its translation is CASSVWTDTEAFF.

This clonotype was seen a handful of times. This chain links TRBV29-1 with TRBJ2-5; D gene ambiguous. Trimming stripped 5 bases from V and 2 bases from J, with 12 bases between. From germline, CDR1 is SQVTM and CDR2 ANQGSEA. The CDR3 spans 13 residues. This CDR3 is CSVLQLTQETQYF. The CDR3 nucleotides are TGCAGCGTTCTCCAGCTGACTCAAGAGACCCAGTACTTC.

This clonotype was detected ten times or more. The rearrangement joins TRBV11-2 to TRBJ2-3; 7 nucleotides agree with TRBD2. Trimming took 5 bases from V and 4 from J; bases not matched to a gene: 6. The germline gives CDR1 SGHAT, CDR2 FQNNGV. CDR3 length: 14 amino acids. The CDR3 spells CASSAIRGADTQYF. The CDR3 DNA is TGTGCCAGCAGCGCCATCCGGGGGGCAGATACGCAGTATTTT. Filled out from reference TRBV11-2 and TRBJ2-3, the complete variable domain reads EAGVAQSPRYKIIEKRQSVAFWCNPISGHATLYWYQQILGQGPKLLIQFQNNGVVDDSQLPKDRFSAERLKGVDSTLKIQPAKLEDSAVYLCASSAIRGADTQYFGPGTRLTVL.

The rearrangement joins TRBV28 to TRBJ1-2, with 8 bases fitting TRBD1. The CDR3 extends over 14 amino acids. Germline CDR1 MDHEN, CDR2 SYDVKM. V was pared by 3 bases and J by 7 bases, with 7 bases of the junction left unmatched. In DNA form, the CDR3 reads TGTGCCAGCAGTTTCCCTCAGGGGGCCATTGGCTACACCTTC. Residues: CASSFPQGAIGYTF.

The chain employs TRBV30 and TRBJ1-3, with 9 bases identical to TRBD1. Unmatched junction bases numbered 7, after V lost 3 bases and J lost 1 base. CDR1 is GTSNPN and CDR2 is SVGIG in the germline V gene (reference sequence). CDR3 length equals 16 residues. The CDR3 spells CAWSPWTGASGNTIYF. Written as DNA, the CDR3 is TGTGCCTGGAGCCCCTGGACAGGGGCATCTGGAAACACCATATATTTT.

This clonotype came up a few times. The CDR3 DNA reads as TGTGCCAGCGGACCTACAGGGGCCTCCTACAATGAGCAGTTCTTC. Its protein is CASGPTGASYNEQFF. The J gene is TRBJ2-1, the V gene TRBV7-3; TRBD1 aligns across 7 bases. There are 15 residues in the CDR3. The germline V gene has CDR1 SGHTA and CDR2 FQGTGA. The V and J ends lost 8 bases and 0 bases, in that order; junction bases with no gene match: 7.

The V call is TRBV6-1, the J call TRBJ2-2; the D gene is possibly TRBD2 (5 bases). The CDR3 consists of 13 residues. Germline CDR1 reads MNHNS; CDR2 reads SASEGT. CDR3 in DNA: TGTGTCACCAGCGGCGCGAACACCGGGGAGCTGTTTTTT. It codes for CVTSGANTGELFF.

This sequence joins TRBV4-1 and TRBJ2-7; 7 nucleotides line up with TRBD2. The CDR3 extends over 14 amino acids. Germline CDR1 reads MGHRA; CDR2 reads YSYEKL. The J segment lost 2 bases and the V segment lost 4 bases, leaving 5 bases of the junction unmatched. CDR3 region: CASSPGGSAYEQYF. The CDR3, as DNA: TGCGCCAGCAGCCCGGGCGGGAGTGCCTACGAGCAGTACTTC.

This chain's CDR3 is CASGFSNYGYTF. Here the CDR3 DNA reads TGTGCTAGTGGTTTTAGCAACTATGGCTACACCTTC. The rearrangement uses TRBV12-5 and TRBJ1-2; D is unresolved. CDR1 is LGHNT and CDR2 is FRNRAP in the germline V gene. Trimming pared 3 bases from V and 2 bases from J, leaving 4 bases between. The CDR3 sequence is 12 residues long.

This clonotype occurred a few times. This chain links TRBV24-1 with TRBJ1-2; 8 nucleotides align to TRBD1. This CDR3 contains 15 residues. Losses at the gene ends were 4 bases for V and 3 bases for J; bases not matched to a gene: 6. Germline V lookup: CDR1 KGHDR, CDR2 SFDVKD. The CDR3 here is CATSDPGQGYYGYTF. DNA of the CDR3: TGTGCCACCAGTGACCCCGGACAGGGCTACTATGGCTACACCTTC.

V usage is TRBV28 and J usage is TRBJ2-2; D might be TRBD2 (6 bases). The V end was cut by 6 bases, the J end by 1 base, with 15 bases between. CDR1 and CDR2 from the germline V gene are MDHEN and SYDVKM. The CDR3 has 16 residues. The CDR3 region has the DNA TGTGCCAGCAGCTCGACGGGACTTATGAACACCGGGGAGCTGTTTTTT. Translation gives CASSSTGLMNTGELFF.